The clone carrying this T cell receptor beta chain appeared a single time. Its antigen is unknown. This sample was taken from a study of a mutant IDH1 vaccine in newly diagnosed glioma. Study observations and caveats: A vaccine-induced immune response developed in around 92% of the patients.

The CDR3 length is 14 residues. Germline V CDR1 and CDR2: SEHNR, FQNEAQ (reference sequence). V lost 4 bases, J lost 7 bases, and 5 bases stayed unmatched. The time point is: week 47, end of study. Doses consisted of 300 ug of mutant IDH1 20-mer peptide each, paired with topical imiquimod. The assay was immunoSEQ multiplex PCR, and TCRdb's table has in-frame clones only and misses some. The table records tens of thousands of clones, 75% to 90% of them present only once. The sequence was obtained from a man younger than 45 with glioma. The sample here was PBMCs, taken from a glioma patient whose treatment included an IDH1 peptide vaccine. The V and J genes are TRBV7-9 and TRBJ2-7; TRBD2 agrees at 12 bases. This chain's CDR3 is CASSSPSGGEEQYF. The CDR3 coding sequence is TGTGCCAGCAGCTCTCCTAGCGGGGGGGAAGAGCAGTACTTC. Full variable domain (outside the CDR3, taken from reference TRBV7-9 and TRBJ2-7): DTGVSQNPRHKITKRGQNVTFRCDPISEHNRLYWYRQTLGQGPEFLTYFQNEAQLEKSRLLSDRFSAERPKGSFSTLEIQRTEQGDSAMYLCASSSPSGGEEQYFGPGTRLTVT.